What follows is one T cell receptor (beta chain) and its context. Its antigen is still unknown. Compared with germline, one end of the junction differs, possibly owing to a read error. Germline V gene sequence: CDR1 MNHGY, CDR2 SVAAGI. CDR3 size: 16 residues. There were TCR beta CDR3 regions amplified from RNA transcripts. The study used the HTBI primer set for a first-round RT-PCR of the TCR CDR3. Using its own MiXCR run on the multiplex PCR reads, TCRdb lists one record per CDR3 protein. This table has 450,000 to 500,000 distinct CDR3 sequences, approximately 23% appearing once. The data are from a study of T cells in Graves' hyperthyroidism and ophthalmopathy. Study observations and caveats: Blood samples included most of the expanded thyroid clonotypes exceeding 0.001.

The material sequenced was blood. The sequence was collected from a woman in her 70s with Graves' ophthalmopathy. The genes are TRBV6-9 and TRBJ2-2; possible D gene TRBD1, 6 bases. The CDR3 loop reads CANSYAGAANTGELFF. For the CDR3, the DNA is TGTGCCAACAGTTACGCAGGGGCAGCGAACACCGGGGAGCTGTTTTTT.